This T cell receptor (beta chain) stems from a study of CXCR3-negative and CXCR3-positive naive CD8 T cells (dated by TCRdb to about 2019). Regarding the research as a whole: In total, roughly 140 million TRB reads were obtained, which works out to roughly 1.5 +/- 0.3 million reads per library. Diversity and physicochemical repertoire analyses were performed on around 10 donors pooled from two independent experiments. Naive subsets from 5 or 6 donors and memory cells from 3 donors were included in the TRBV-TRBJ cluster analysis.

The germline V gene yields SQVTM for CDR1 and ANQGSEA for CDR2. The CDR3 measures 12 amino acids from cysteine to phenylalanine. No nucleotide data were recorded. For each CD8+ T cell subset, flow sorting was done in triplicate, and 310,000 or so cells per subset went directly into RLT lysis buffer. Naive CD8+ T cells were defined stringently as CD45RO-CCR7+CD27+CD95- to exclude memory contaminants. Standard density gradient centrifugation was used to isolate peripheral blood mononuclear cells from buffy coats. Naive CXCR3-negative and CXCR3-positive CD8+ T cells were flow-sorted using a FACSAria III. An RNeasy Mini Kit was used to extract total RNA from the sorted cells. No count is recorded, yet this clonotype rates as medium-sized (0.01 to 0.1%) from its frequency. Its cognate antigen has yet to be identified. The instrument given in TCRdb is NextSeq 550. The Human TCR Profiling Kit (MiLaboratory) was used to make UMI-labeled 5' RACE TRB cDNA libraries. The full amount of extracted RNA was used for cDNA synthesis, and the full amount of resulting cDNA was used for PCR amplification. The libraries were made side by side, with each library going through the same number of PCR cycles. As for the original processing: With a requirement of at least two reads per UMI, MIGEC and MiXCR extracted about 50,000 +/- 10,000 unique UMI-labeled TRB cDNA molecules per library. On average, each library contained about 40,000 +/- 10,000 functional in-frame TRB CDR3 nucleotide clonotypes without stop codons. Diversity metrics, including normalized Shannon-Wiener and Chao1, were computed in VDJtools after downsampling to 5000 UMI-labeled TRB molecules per sample. For the central five CDR3 residues, VDJtools calculated physicochemical properties weighted by clonotype size, namely interaction energy, strength, volume and Kidera factor 4. The reads, reprocessed by TCRdb, yield one row per CDR3 protein sequence and no DNA. TCRdb's processing, not the study's, gives the V and J calls here. For this sample, the table gives around 4,500 distinct CDR3 sequences. Over 2% of the sample goes to the ten largest clones.

Here is what the overall study found, with its caveats: Freshly isolated PBMCs were used for most assays because CXCR3 expression went down partially after cryopreservation. Repertoire diversity was comparably high in both naive subsets but much lower in memory CD8+ T cells. Because surface CD5, which has been linked to self-reactivity in mice, was comparable between naive subsets, TCR interaction strength was also inferred from TRB CDR3 physicochemical properties. Compared with CXCR3-negative naive cells, CXCR3-positive naive cells had TRB CDR3s with higher hydrophobicity (lower Kidera factor 4), lower energy, and higher strength and volume indices. TRBV-TRBJ usage was similar between naive CXCR3-negative and CXCR3-positive cells from the same donor, while memory cells showed distinct patterns.

This TCR was recovered from a human donor in good health. Some clones in this sample may be carry-over from other donors' samples. Recombination linked TRBV29-1 to TRBJ2-2. Sample: naive CXCR3+ CD8+ T cells from blood. In light of the paper, this sample's cell subset or site label describes: CD45RO-CCR7+CD27+CD95- naive CD8+ T cells expressing CXCR3 (TNR3+). The encoded CDR3 is CSVDPNTGELFF.